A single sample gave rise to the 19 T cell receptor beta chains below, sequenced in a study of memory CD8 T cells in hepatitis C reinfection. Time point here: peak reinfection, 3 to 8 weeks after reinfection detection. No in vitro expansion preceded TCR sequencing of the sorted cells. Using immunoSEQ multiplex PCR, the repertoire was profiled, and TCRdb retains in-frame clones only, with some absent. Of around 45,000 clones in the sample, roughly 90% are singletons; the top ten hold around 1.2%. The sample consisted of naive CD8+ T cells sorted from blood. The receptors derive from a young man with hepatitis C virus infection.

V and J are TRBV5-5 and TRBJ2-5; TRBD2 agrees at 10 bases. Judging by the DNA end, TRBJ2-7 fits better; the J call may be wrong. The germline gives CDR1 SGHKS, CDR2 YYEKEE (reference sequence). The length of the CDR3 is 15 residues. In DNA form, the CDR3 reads TGTGCCAGCAGCTTCGCCCTAGCGGGAGACTACGAGCAGTACTTC. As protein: CASSFALAGDYEQYF.

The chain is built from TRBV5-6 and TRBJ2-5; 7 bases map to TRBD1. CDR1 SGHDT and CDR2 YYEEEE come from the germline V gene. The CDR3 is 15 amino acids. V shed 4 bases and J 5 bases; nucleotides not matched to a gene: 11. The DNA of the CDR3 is TGTGCCAGCAGCCGCCTGGGACAGTTGTGGGAGACCCAGTACTTC. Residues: CASSRLGQLWETQYF.

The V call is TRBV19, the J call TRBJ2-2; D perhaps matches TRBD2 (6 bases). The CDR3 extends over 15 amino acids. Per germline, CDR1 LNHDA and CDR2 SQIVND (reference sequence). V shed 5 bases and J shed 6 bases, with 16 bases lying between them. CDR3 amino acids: CASSPAAGLSGELFF. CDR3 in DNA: TGTGCCAGTAGTCCCGCCGCGGGACTTTCCGGGGAGCTGTTTTTT.

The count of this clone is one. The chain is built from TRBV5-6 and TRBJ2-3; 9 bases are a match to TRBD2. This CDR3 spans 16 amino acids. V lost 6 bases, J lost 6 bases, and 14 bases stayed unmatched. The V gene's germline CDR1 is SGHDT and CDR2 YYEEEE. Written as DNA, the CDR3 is TGTGCCAGCACCGCCTTAGCGGGAGTGATGCGGGATACGCAGTATTTT. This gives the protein CASTALAGVMRDTQYF.

CDR3: CASSSDGGTGSEKLFF. In DNA form, the CDR3 reads TGTGCCAGCAGCTCCGACGGGGGGACAGGGAGTGAAAAACTGTTTTTT. V is TRBV7-9 and J is TRBJ1-4, with 9 bases that match TRBD1. The CDR3 is 16 amino acids. With V trimmed by 4 bases and J by 7 bases, 10 bases remained unmatched. The germline gives CDR1 SEHNR, CDR2 FQNEAQ (reference sequence).

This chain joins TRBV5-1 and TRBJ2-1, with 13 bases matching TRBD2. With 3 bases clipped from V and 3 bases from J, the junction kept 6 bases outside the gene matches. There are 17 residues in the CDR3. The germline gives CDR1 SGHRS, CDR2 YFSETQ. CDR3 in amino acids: CASSYGLAGELYNEQFF. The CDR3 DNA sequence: TGCGCCAGCAGCTACGGACTAGCGGGAGAGCTCTACAATGAGCAGTTCTTC.

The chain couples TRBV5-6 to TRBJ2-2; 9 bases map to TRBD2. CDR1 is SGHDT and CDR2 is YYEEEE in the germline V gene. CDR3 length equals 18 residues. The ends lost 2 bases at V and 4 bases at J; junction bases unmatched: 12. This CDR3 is CASSFSFAGGLGTGELFF. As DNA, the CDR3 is TGTGCCAGCAGCTTCTCCTTTGCGGGAGGGCTGGGCACCGGGGAGCTGTTTTTT. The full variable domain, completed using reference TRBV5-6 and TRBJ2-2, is DAGVTQSPTHLIKTRGQQVTLRCSPKSGHDTVSWYQQALGQGPQFIFQYYEEEERQRGNFPDRFSGHQFPNYSSELNVNALLLGDSALYLCASSFSFAGGLGTGELFFGEGSRLTVL.

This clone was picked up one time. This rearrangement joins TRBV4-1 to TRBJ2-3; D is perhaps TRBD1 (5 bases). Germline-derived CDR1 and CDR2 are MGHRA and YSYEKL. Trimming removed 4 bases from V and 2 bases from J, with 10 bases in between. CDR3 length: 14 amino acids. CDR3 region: CASSPEQDTDTQYF. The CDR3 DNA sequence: TGCGCCAGCAGCCCGGAACAGGACACAGATACGCAGTATTTT.

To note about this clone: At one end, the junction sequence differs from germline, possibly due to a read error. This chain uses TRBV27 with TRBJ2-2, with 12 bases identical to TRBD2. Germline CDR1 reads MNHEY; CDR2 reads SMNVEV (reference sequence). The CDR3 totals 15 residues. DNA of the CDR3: TGTGCCAGCAGGCTAGCGGGAGGGAACCCCGGGGAGCTGTTTTTT. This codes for CASRLAGGNPGELFF.

The CDR3 sequence: CASSTGLAGGNTDTQYF. The CDR3 region has the DNA TGTGCCAGCAGCACTGGACTAGCGGGAGGGAATACAGATACGCAGTATTTT. The chain combines TRBV27 with TRBJ2-3; 15 bases match TRBD2. Germline V lookup: CDR1 MNHEY, CDR2 SMNVEV (reference sequence). The CDR3 has 17 amino acids. The V and J ends lost 6 bases and 3 bases, in that order; junction bases with no gene match: 7.

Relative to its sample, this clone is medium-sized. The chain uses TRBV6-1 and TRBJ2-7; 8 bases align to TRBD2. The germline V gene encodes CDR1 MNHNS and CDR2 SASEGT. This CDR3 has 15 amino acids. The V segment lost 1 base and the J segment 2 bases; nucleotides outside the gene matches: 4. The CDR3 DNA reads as TGTGCCAGCAGTGAAGGGGTAGCGGGACCCTACGAGCAGTACTTC. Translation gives CASSEGVAGPYEQYF.

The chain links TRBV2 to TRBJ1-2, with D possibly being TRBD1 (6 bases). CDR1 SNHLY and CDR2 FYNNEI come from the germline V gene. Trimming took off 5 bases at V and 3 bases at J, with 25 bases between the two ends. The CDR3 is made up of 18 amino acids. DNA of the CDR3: TGTGCCAGCAGTAATAGTGACGTGTCCAGGGGAGGGGACTATGGCTACACCTTC. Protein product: CASSNSDVSRGGDYGYTF.

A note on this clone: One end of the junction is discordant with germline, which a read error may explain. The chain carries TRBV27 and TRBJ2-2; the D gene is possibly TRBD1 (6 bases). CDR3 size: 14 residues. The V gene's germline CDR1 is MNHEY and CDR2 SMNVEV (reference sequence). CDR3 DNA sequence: TGTGCCAGCAGTTATACAGGGAACCCCGGGGAGCTGTTTTTT. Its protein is CASSYTGNPGELFF.

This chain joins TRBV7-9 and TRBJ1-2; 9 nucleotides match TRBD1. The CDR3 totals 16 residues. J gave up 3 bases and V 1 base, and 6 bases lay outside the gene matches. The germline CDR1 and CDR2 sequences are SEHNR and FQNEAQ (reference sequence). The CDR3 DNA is TGTGCCAGCAGCTTAGGAGGGACAGGGAGGGACTATGGCTACACCTTC. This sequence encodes CASSLGGTGRDYGYTF.

This CDR3 is CASSYSHGTSGQETQYF. As DNA, the CDR3 is TGTGCCAGCAGTTATTCACACGGGACTAGCGGCCAAGAGACCCAGTACTTC. The chain links TRBV28 to TRBJ2-5; TRBD2 matches 11 bases. Germline V gives CDR1 MDHEN, CDR2 SYDVKM. Trimming removed 4 bases from V and 1 base from J; junction bases left unmatched: 8. The CDR3 is 17 residues long.

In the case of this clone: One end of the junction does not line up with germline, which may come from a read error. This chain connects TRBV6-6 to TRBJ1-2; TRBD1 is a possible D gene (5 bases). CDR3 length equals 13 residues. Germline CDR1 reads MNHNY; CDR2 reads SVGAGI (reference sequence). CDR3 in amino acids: CAGRPDSNYGYTF. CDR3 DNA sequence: TGTGCCGGCAGACCCGACAGCAACTATGGCTACACCTTC.

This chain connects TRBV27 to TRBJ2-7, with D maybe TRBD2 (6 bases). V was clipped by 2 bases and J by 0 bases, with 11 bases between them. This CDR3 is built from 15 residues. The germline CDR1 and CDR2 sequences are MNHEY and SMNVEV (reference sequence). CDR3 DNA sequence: TGTGCCAGCAGTTTAACCGGGACTTTCTCCTACGAGCAGTACTTC. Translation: CASSLTGTFSYEQYF.

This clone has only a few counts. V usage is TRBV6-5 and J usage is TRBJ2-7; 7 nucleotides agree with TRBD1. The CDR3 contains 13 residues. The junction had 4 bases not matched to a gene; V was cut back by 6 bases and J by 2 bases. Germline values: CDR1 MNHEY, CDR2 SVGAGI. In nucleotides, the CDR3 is TGTGCCAGCAGCGACAGGGACCCCTACGAGCAGTACTTC. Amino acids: CASSDRDPYEQYF.

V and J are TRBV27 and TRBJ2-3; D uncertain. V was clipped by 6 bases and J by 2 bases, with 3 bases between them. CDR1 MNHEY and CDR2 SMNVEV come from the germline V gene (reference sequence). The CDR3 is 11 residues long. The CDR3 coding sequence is TGTGCCAGCAGGTACACAGATACGCAGTATTTT. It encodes CASRYTDTQYF.